This TCR beta chain was captured in a study of blood T cell repertoires in COVID-19. Looking at the study overall: Spain, Italy and the United States supplied samples that represented acute and convalescent COVID-19.

Authors' data handling: Estimation of nucleated cell counts relied on the amplification of reference gene primers. TCRdb's table, derived via immunoSEQ multiplex PCR, lists solely in-frame clones and lacks some. That table supplies the V and J calls and clone size; D and trimming were determined from the DNA. The sample comprises some 50,000 clones, 78% of which are singletons, and around 5.1% rests with the top ten. Germline CDR1 and CDR2: SEHNR and FQNEAQ (reference sequence). The V end was cut by 0 bases, the J end by 3 bases, with 9 bases between. The CDR3 sequence is 14 residues long. This clone appeared a single time.

Sequencing was done on a sample of peripheral blood. This TCR was sampled from a human donor in a cohort sampled during active COVID-19. The chain couples TRBV7-9 to TRBJ2-7; weak D call: TRBD1 (5 bases). The chain's CDR3 is CASSLAEDSYEQYF. The CDR3 DNA follows: TGTGCCAGCAGCTTAGCTGAAGACAGCTACGAGCAGTACTTC. Together with reference TRBV7-9 and TRBJ2-7, the CDR3 gives the full variable domain: DTGVSQNPRHKITKRGQNVTFRCDPISEHNRLYWYRQTLGQGPEFLTYFQNEAQLEKSRLLSDRFSAERPKGSFSTLEIQRTEQGDSAMYLCASSLAEDSYEQYFGPGTRLTVT.